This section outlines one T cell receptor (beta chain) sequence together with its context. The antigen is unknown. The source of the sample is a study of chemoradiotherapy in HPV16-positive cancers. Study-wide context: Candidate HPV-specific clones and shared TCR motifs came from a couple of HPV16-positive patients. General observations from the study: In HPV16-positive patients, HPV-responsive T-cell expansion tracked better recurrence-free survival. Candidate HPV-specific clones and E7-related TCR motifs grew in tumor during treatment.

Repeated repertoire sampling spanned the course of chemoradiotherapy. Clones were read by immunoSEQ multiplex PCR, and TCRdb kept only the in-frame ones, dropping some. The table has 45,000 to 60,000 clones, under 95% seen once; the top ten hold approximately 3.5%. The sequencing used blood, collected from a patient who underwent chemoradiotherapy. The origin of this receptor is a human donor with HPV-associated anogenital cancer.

The CDR3 loop reads CASSYGLAGLNTGELFF. The CDR3 nucleotides are TGTGCCAGCAGCTATGGACTAGCGGGATTGAACACCGGGGAGCTGTTTTTT. The genes are TRBV7-2 and TRBJ2-2; TRBD2 aligns across 12 bases. This CDR3 comprises 17 residues. V shed 4 bases and J 1 base; nucleotides not matched to a gene: 4. CDR1 is SGHTA, CDR2 FQGNSA, per germline.